The sequence of this T cell receptor beta chain was determined in a study of shared clonotypes between healthy human individuals. The CDR3 totals 11 residues. General study results and limits: Clonotype sharing across donors was expected to vary with sequencing depth. The study sampled only blood, and tissue repertoires likely differ.

Donors, healthy HIV-negative adults, lacked recent acute infections or vaccinations. Concerning this clone: Antigen specificity is unknown.

Method: immunoSEQ multiplex PCR; TCRdb's copy keeps in-frame clones and lacks some. The sample shows about 510,000 clones, 75% to 80% of them seen only once. This clonotype originated in a woman aged 35 to 49 in good health. Some clones in this sample may be carry-over from other donors' samples. The chain links TRBV21-1 to TRBJ2-7; TRBD1 is the table's D call and was not checked against the DNA. TRBV21-1 is deemed a pseudogene. What was sequenced was PBMCs. The CDR3 DNA reads TGTGCCAGCGGGACAGGGCCTGAGCAGTACTTC. It codes for CASGTGPEQYF.